In this sample, the clone carrying this T cell receptor beta chain turned up many times. Its cognate antigen is unknown. TCRdb re-analysed the multiplex PCR reads in MiXCR, keeping a single row per CDR3 protein. The sample shows tens of thousands of distinct CDR3 sequences, under 25% of them seen only once. This record belongs to a study of breast tumors, draining lymph nodes, adjacent tissues. Study-wide results and caveats: Tumors had less TCR diversity than lymph nodes, more than nontumor tissue.

CDR1 and CDR2 (germline): MNHEY, SVGEGT. V dropped 6 bases and J dropped 4 bases, with 13 bases sitting between them. The CDR3 is 13 amino acids. V is TRBV6-2 or TRBV6-3 and J is TRBJ2-7; possible D gene TRBD1, 5 bases. Sequenced: breast tumor tissue. This sequence originates from a female donor with breast cancer. Some clones in this sample may be carry-over from other donors' samples. The CDR3 DNA is TGTGCCAGCAGGCGATCACAGGAGTACGAGCAGTACTTC. Its translation is CASRRSQEYEQYF.